The sample holds a few counts of the clone carrying this T cell receptor (beta chain). Its target is unknown. This record belongs to a study of beta chain features in type 1 diabetes. Study-level results: People with Type 1 diabetes carried modestly yet significantly shorter TCRB CDR3s in all four CD4+ subsets.

The CDR3 is made up of 11 amino acids. CDR1 is MNHNY, CDR2 SVGAGI, per germline (reference sequence). V lost 8 bases, J lost 4 bases, and 9 bases lay in between. Purity exceeded 95% in all sorted populations. Reverse transcription of all isolated RNA meant that expressed TCRB transcripts were sequenced. Read counts averaged roughly 3.7 million for samples of naive, central memory and regulatory T cells. Assay: immunoSEQ multiplex PCR; the TCRdb copy retains only in-frame clones and omits some. The sample yields under 350,000 clones, roughly 25% seen once. The V call is TRBV6-6, the J call TRBJ2-7; D not certain. This clonotype originated in a woman in her 30s with type 1 diabetes. The sample taken for sequencing was naive CD4+ T cells from blood. The CDR3 here is CASGTVYEQYF. The CDR3 region has the DNA TGTGCCAGCGGAACAGTTTACGAGCAGTACTTC.